Following are 15 T cell receptor beta chains from one sample sequenced in a study of T cell repertoires in cytomegalovirus infection. TCRdb fed the reads into MiXCR, producing one record per CDR3 protein. The data contain about 900,000 distinct CDR3 sequences, approximately 31% of them singletons. Their specific antigens are unknown. The sequenced sample was cultured CD8+ T cells from PBMCs, obtained from culture after CMV antigen stimulation. These TCRs come from a human donor in good health (CMV status not recorded). Some clones in this sample may be carry-over from other donors' samples.

Worth noting for this clonotype: At one boundary the junction diverges from the germline segment, which might be a read error. The V call is TRBV6-4, the J call TRBJ2-2; 9 positions match TRBD1. Germline V gives CDR1 MRHNA, CDR2 SNTAGT. This CDR3 region has 14 residues. CDR3 DNA sequence: TGTGCCAGCAGTGAGGGACAGGGCACCCGGGAGCTGTTTTTT. Its protein is CASSEGQGTRELFF.

The CDR3: CASSYYQPSSTEAFF. CDR3 nucleotides: TGTGCCAGCAGTTATTATCAGCCGAGCTCAACTGAAGCTTTCTTT. The genes are TRBV6-2 or TRBV6-3 and TRBJ1-1; D not resolved. Germline lookup yields CDR1 MNHEY and CDR2 SVGEGT. Trimming cost V 3 bases and J 5 bases, with 16 bases left between them. CDR3 length: 15 amino acids.

In this sample, this clonotype turned up many times. The chain links TRBV11-2 to TRBJ2-3, with no clear D. CDR3 length equals 12 residues. Germline V gene sequence: CDR1 SGHAT, CDR2 FQNNGV. V shed 11 bases and J shed 4 bases, with 13 bases lying between them. This CDR3 is CALGPSPDTQYF. The CDR3 bases are TGTGCCCTCGGACCCTCCCCAGATACGCAGTATTTT.

The chain recombines TRBV12-3 or TRBV12-4 with TRBJ1-1; D not certain. The CDR3 is 14 residues long. The V end was cut by 7 bases, the J end by 5 bases, with 17 bases between. The DNA for the CDR3 is TGTGCCAGCACCTTGGGGAGCGCGGGGACTGAAGCTTTCTTT. Its protein is CASTLGSAGTEAFF.

J is TRBJ1-1 and V is TRBV7-3; D possibly corresponds to TRBD1 (6 bases). The CDR3 is made up of 14 amino acids. V was shortened by 2 bases and J by 4 bases, with 11 bases between the two germline ends. The V gene's germline CDR1 is SGHTA and CDR2 FQGTGA. In DNA form, the CDR3 reads TGTGCCAGCAGCTTATACAGGGATGGCACTGAAGCTTTCTTT. This codes for CASSLYRDGTEAFF.

The chain combines TRBV7-9 with TRBJ1-2, with D uncertain. The CDR3 totals 14 residues. V lost 1 base and J 8 bases, leaving 14 bases between the germline ends. The germline V gene encodes CDR1 SEHNR and CDR2 FQNEAQ (reference sequence). The CDR3: CASSLGMSPAGYTF. The CDR3 DNA sequence: TGTGCCAGCAGCTTAGGAATGTCTCCCGCGGGCTACACCTTC.

The chain is built from TRBV10-3 and TRBJ1-2; 8 bases are a match to TRBD1. CDR1 and CDR2 from the germline V gene are ENHRY and SYGVKD. V trimming: 3 bases; J trimming: 5 bases; junction bases outside the gene matches: 8. The CDR3 extends over 15 amino acids. The CDR3 region is CAISEPDRGLYGYTF. For the CDR3, the DNA is TGTGCCATCAGTGAACCCGACAGGGGCCTTTATGGCTACACCTTC.

This clonotype was observed at least ten times. The rearrangement joins TRBV7-9 to TRBJ1-2; 11 bases are a match to TRBD1. Germline-derived CDR1 and CDR2 are SEHNR and FQNEAQ (reference sequence). V was clipped by 7 bases and J by 4 bases; unmatched bases: 8. This CDR3 comprises 15 residues. CDR3 sequence: CASIPGQGVLYGYTF. Here the CDR3 DNA reads TGTGCCAGCATCCCGGGACAGGGGGTTCTCTATGGCTACACCTTC.

This clonotype showed up just a few times. The rearrangement uses TRBV19 and TRBJ2-7, with D perhaps TRBD1 (6 bases). The CDR3 is 14 amino acids. V lost 1 base and J 5 bases, leaving 12 bases between the germline ends. CDR1 is LNHDA and CDR2 is SQIVND in the germline V gene (reference sequence). The CDR3 is CASSIVGRGNEQYF. CDR3 in DNA: TGTGCCAGTAGTATAGTCGGCAGGGGTAACGAGCAGTACTTC.

This clonotype was recorded a few times. The rearrangement uses TRBV12-5 and TRBJ2-2; D perhaps matches TRBD1 (6 bases). Trimming pared 3 bases from V and 2 bases from J, leaving 13 bases between. This CDR3 region has 16 residues. In germline, CDR1 is LGHNT, CDR2 FRNRAP. CDR3 residues: CASGFWTDSNTGELFF. The CDR3, as DNA: TGTGCTAGTGGTTTCTGGACAGATTCTAACACCGGGGAGCTGTTTTTT.

V is TRBV6-1 and J is TRBJ2-1, with TRBD2 identical over 10 bases. Germline loops: CDR1 MNHNS, CDR2 SASEGT. V was pared by 3 bases and J by 8 bases, with 10 bases of the junction left unmatched. The CDR3 spans 16 residues. CDR3 coding DNA: TGTGCCAGCAGTGAGGGACTAGCGTCGGGGGGTGATGAGCAGTTCTTC. It codes for CASSEGLASGGDEQFF.

CDR3 amino acids: CASSPSRSGGVGETQYF. As DNA, the CDR3 is TGTGCCAGCAGCCCTAGTAGGAGCGGGGGGGTCGGGGAGACCCAGTACTTC. The chain is built from TRBV9 and TRBJ2-5; 10 positions match TRBD2. This CDR3 has 17 amino acids. The V gene's germline CDR1 is SGDLS and CDR2 YYNGEE. Trimming at V came to 4 bases and at J to 5 bases, leaving 14 bases not matched to a gene. Full variable domain (missing parts from reference TRBV9 and TRBJ2-5): DSGVTQTPKHLITATGQRVTLRCSPRSGDLSVYWYQQSLDQGLQFLIQYYNGEERAKGNILERFSAQQFPDLHSELNLSSLELGDSALYFCASSPSRSGGVGETQYFGPGTRLLVL.

The chain combines TRBV19 with TRBJ2-7; D remains ambiguous. Germline assignment: CDR1 LNHDA and CDR2 SQIVND (reference sequence). V lost 6 bases and J lost 1, with 16 bases in between. The CDR3 contains 15 residues. CDR3 residues: CASSHSGKGSYEQYF. The CDR3, as DNA: TGTGCCAGTAGCCACTCAGGAAAGGGATCCTACGAGCAGTACTTC.

The chain combines TRBV12-3 or TRBV12-4 with TRBJ1-1; D is uncertain. Trimming cost V 8 bases and J 8 bases, with 12 bases left between them. The CDR3 spans 11 residues. CDR3 residues: CASAGNQEAFF. Here the CDR3 DNA reads TGTGCCAGCGCCGGGAACCAAGAAGCTTTCTTT.

The V and J genes are TRBV7-6 and TRBJ2-7; tentatively, D is TRBD1 or TRBD2 (6 bases each). Germline lookup yields CDR1 SGHVS and CDR2 FNYEAQ. This CDR3 comprises 15 residues. The CDR3: CVSSLGGGPFYEQYV. The CDR3 DNA reads TGTGTCAGCAGCTTAGGAGGGGGACCGTTCTACGAGCAGTACGTC.